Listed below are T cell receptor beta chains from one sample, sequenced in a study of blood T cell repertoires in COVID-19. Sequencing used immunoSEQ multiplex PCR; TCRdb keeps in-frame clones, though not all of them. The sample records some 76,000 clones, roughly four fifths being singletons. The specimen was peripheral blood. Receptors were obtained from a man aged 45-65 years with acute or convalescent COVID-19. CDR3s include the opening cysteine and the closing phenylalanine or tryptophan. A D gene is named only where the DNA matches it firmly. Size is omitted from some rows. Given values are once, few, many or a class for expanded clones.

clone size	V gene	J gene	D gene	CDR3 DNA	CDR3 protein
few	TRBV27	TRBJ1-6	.	TGTGCCAGCAGTTTGGCAGGGAGGGACTCACCCCTCCACTTT	CASSLAGRDSPLHF
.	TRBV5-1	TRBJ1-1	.	TGCGCCAGCAGCTTCAGGGCTGGTGTGGAAGCTTTCTTT	CASSFRAGVEAFF
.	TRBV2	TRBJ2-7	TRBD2	TGTGCCAGCAGGACGGGACTAGCGGGAGCGGGCGAGCAGTACTTC	CASRTGLAGAGEQYF
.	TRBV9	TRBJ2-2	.	TGTGCCAGCAGCGTAGCGGGGAACACCGGGGAGCTGTTTTTT	CASSVAGNTGELFF
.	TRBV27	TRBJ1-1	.	TGTGCCAGCAGTTCCAAACGGGCCCAAGGGAGAATGAACACTGAAGCTTTCTTT	CASSSKRAQGRMNTEAFF
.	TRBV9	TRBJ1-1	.	TGTGCCAGCAGCGTTCAACCAGAGAACACTGAAGCTTTCTTT	CASSVQPENTEAFF
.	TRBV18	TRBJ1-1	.	TGTGCCAGCTCACCCGAGGACACTGAAGCTTTCTTT	CASSPEDTEAFF
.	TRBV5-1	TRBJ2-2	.	TGCGCCAGCAGTACAGGGAGCACCGGGGAGCTGTTTTTT	CASSTGSTGELFF
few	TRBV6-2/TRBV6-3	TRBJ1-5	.	TGTGCCAGCAGTACACCATTGGACACATACGAACTTAGCAATCAGCCCCAGCATTTT	CASSTPLDTYELSNQPQHF
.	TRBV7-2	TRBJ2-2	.	TGTGCCAGCAGCTTGGGGGGACAGTTACAGAACACCGGGGAGCTGTTTTTT	CASSLGGQLQNTGELFF
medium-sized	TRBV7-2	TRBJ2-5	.	TGTGCCAGCAGCGAACACCAGGGAGAGACCCAGTACTTC	CASSEHQGETQYF
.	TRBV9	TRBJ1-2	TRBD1	TGTGCCAGCAGCGTAGTCCAGGGGGCCTCAGGAGGCTACACCTTC	CASSVVQGASGGYTF
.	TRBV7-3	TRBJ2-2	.	TGTGCCAGCAGCCCGCGGGGGACAGGGGAGCTGTTTTTT	CASSPRGTGELFF
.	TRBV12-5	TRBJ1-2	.	TGTGCTAGTGGTTTGGCCCAGGGCAGCTACACCTTC	CASGLAQGSYTF
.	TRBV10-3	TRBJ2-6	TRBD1	TGTGCCATCAGTGAGGGCAGGACAGGGAGCTCTGGGGCCAACGTCCTGACTTTC	CAISEGRTGSSGANVLTF
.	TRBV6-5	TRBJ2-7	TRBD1	TGTGCCAGCAGTCCATACAGGGGGACCTCCTACGAGCAGTACTTC	CASSPYRGTSYEQYF
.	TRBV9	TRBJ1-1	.	TGTGCCAGCAGCGTAAATGGTGGGGGAGGCACTGAAGCTTTCTTT	CASSVNGGGGTEAFF
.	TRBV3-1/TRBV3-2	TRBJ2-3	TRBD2	TGTGCCAGCAGCCTGGGTCCGGGGGGAACAGATACGCAGTATTTT	CASSLGPGGTDTQYF
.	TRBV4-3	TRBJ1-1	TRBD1	TGCGCCAGCAGCCCCGAGGCGGGCAGGGGGTTTTATAAAGCTTTCTTT	CASSPEAGRGFYKAFF